This T cell receptor beta chain was captured by sequencing in a study of response to subunit inactivated influenza vaccine. Notes on the study in general: Few additional T cells are recruited per seasonal influenza vaccination, authors suggested.

TCRdb processed the RT-PCR reads anew with MiXCR; each CDR3 protein has one entry. The sample includes 650,000 to 800,000 distinct CDR3 sequences, approximately 18% seen only once; the top ten take about 11%. With regard to this clonotype: Its antigen remains unidentified.

Germline CDR1 reads ENHRY; CDR2 reads SYGVKD. This CDR3 comprises 15 residues. Trimming took off 10 bases at V and 4 bases at J, with 19 bases between the two ends. The input for sequencing was PBMCs from blood, taken roughly 5 days after vaccination. The V call is TRBV10-3, the J call TRBJ2-2; tentative D call: TRBD2 (5 bases). The origin of this receptor is a man aged 45-60 years who received an inactivated influenza vaccine. CDR3 nucleotides: TGTGCCACCGGGCCAAACCGGGGTGGCACCGGGGAGCTGTTTTTT. Its protein product is CATGPNRGGTGELFF.